The 19 T cell receptor beta chains below all came from one sample that was sequenced in a study of glioma-infiltrating T cells after dendritic cell vaccination. Measured with immunoSEQ multiplex PCR; TCRdb has only the in-frame clones, and not every one. The data contain 50,000 to 60,000 clones, about 79% of them seen just once; the ten biggest clones take up about a sixth. The sample's time point: after dendritic cell vaccination, including at tumor progression/relapse. The sample was blood, taken after dendritic cell vaccination. The receptors derive from a human donor with glioblastoma.

The chain recombines TRBV10-3 with TRBJ1-5; D might be TRBD1 (6 bases). Germline V gives CDR1 ENHRY, CDR2 SYGVKD. Trimming took 6 bases from V and 4 from J, leaving 13 bases between them. CDR3 length: 14 amino acids. CDR3 residues: CAIREQGGNQPQHF. CDR3 bases: TGTGCCATCAGGGAACAGGGCGGGAATCAGCCCCAGCATTTT.

The chain combines TRBV6-6 with TRBJ1-6, with D possibly TRBD1 on 6 matching bases. The CDR3 is made up of 15 amino acids. Deletions cut 6 bases from V and 10 bases from J, with 19 bases between. The germline gives CDR1 MNHNY, CDR2 SVGAGI (reference sequence). CDR3 coding DNA: TGTGCCAGCAGCCTAGAAGGGGGTAACAGATCACCCCTCCACTTT. Its protein product is CASSLEGGNRSPLHF.

This clone was detected only once. This rearrangement joins TRBV7-9 to TRBJ1-6; TRBD1 is a possible D gene (6 bases). CDR3 length: 16 residues. The V gene's germline CDR1 is SEHNR and CDR2 FQNEAQ (reference sequence). The V and J ends lost 2 bases and 7 bases respectively, with 15 bases between them. CDR3 protein: CASSLSGHSSNSPLHF. In DNA, the CDR3 is TGTGCCAGCAGCTTATCGGGACACTCTAGCAATTCACCCCTCCACTTT.

The table lists this clone with a count of one. The chain is built from TRBV7-2 and TRBJ2-3; 12 bases are shared with TRBD2. The germline V gene has CDR1 SGHTA and CDR2 FQGNSA. The CDR3 covers 16 residues. J lost 4 bases, V lost 4 bases, and 6 bases had no gene match. The CDR3, as DNA: TGTGCCAGCAGCTGGGCTAGCGGGGGGGAGGCAGATACGCAGTATTTT. Residues: CASSWASGGEADTQYF. Variable domain in full (rest from reference TRBV7-2 and TRBJ2-3): GAGVSQSPSNKVTEKGKDVELRCDPISGHTALYWYRQSLGQGLEFLIYFQGNSAPDKSGLPSDRFSAERTGGSVSTLTIQRTQQEDSAVYLCASSWASGGEADTQYFGPGTRLTVL.

The CDR3 loop reads CASSQDSQSNQPQHF. The CDR3 DNA sequence: TGTGCCAGCAGCCAGGACTCACAAAGCAATCAGCCCCAGCATTTT. The V and J genes are TRBV7-8 and TRBJ1-5; D not resolved. V dropped 5 bases and J dropped 1 base, with 12 bases sitting between them. The germline V gene encodes CDR1 SGHVS and CDR2 FQNEAQ. This CDR3 has 15 amino acids.

This clone came up once. The V call is TRBV11-2, the J call TRBJ1-6; 10 positions match TRBD1. The V gene end was trimmed by 6 bases and the J gene end by 7 bases; junction bases not matched to a gene: 6. Germline assignment: CDR1 SGHAT and CDR2 FQNNGV. The CDR3 has 15 amino acids. The CDR3 bases are TGTGCCAGCAGGCGGCCGGGACAGGGGAATTCACCCCTCCACTTT. This translates into CASRRPGQGNSPLHF.

The chain couples TRBV6-5 to TRBJ2-6; D is ambiguous. Trimming cost V 0 bases and J 1 base, with 4 bases left between them. CDR1 and CDR2 (germline): MNHEY, SVGAGI. There are 15 residues in the CDR3. DNA for the CDR3: TGTGCCAGCAGTTACTCGTATTCTGGGGCCAACGTCCTGACTTTC. Translation gives CASSYSYSGANVLTF.

The chain carries TRBV7-9 and TRBJ2-1; 8 nucleotides match TRBD2. This CDR3 is 19 amino acids long. V was pared by 4 bases and J by 4 bases, with 18 bases of the junction left unmatched. Germline assignment: CDR1 SEHNR and CDR2 FQNEAQ (reference sequence). CDR3 sequence: CASSSRGLRSGGLYNEQFF. CDR3 bases: TGTGCCAGCAGCTCCCGTGGGCTTCGAAGCGGGGGCCTGTACAATGAGCAGTTCTTC.

The rearrangement uses TRBV19 and TRBJ2-7; D possibly corresponds to TRBD2 (5 bases). V was shortened by 1 base and J by 1 base, with 11 bases between the two germline ends. The V gene's germline CDR1 is LNHDA and CDR2 SQIVND (reference sequence). The CDR3 has 15 residues. The CDR3 sequence: CASSIGYGVSYEQYF. The CDR3 DNA reads TGTGCCAGTAGTATAGGATACGGGGTTTCCTACGAGCAGTACTTC.

This chain links TRBV2 with TRBJ1-1; maybe TRBD1 (5 bases). CDR3 length: 13 residues. Germline loops: CDR1 SNHLY, CDR2 FYNNEI. V was trimmed by 4 bases and J by 5 bases, leaving 11 bases between them. Here the CDR3 reads CASSVEGRTEAFF. The CDR3 region has the DNA TGTGCCAGCAGTGTGGAGGGGCGAACTGAAGCTTTCTTT.

Concerning this clone itself: One end of the junction varies from germline; a read error may be responsible. This chain joins TRBV7-7 and TRBJ2-3; D call uncertain. This CDR3 comprises 12 residues. Germline V gives CDR1 SSHAT, CDR2 FNYEAQ (reference sequence). The CDR3: CASSEEGDTQYF. In nucleotides, the CDR3 is TGTGCTAGCAGCGAGGAAGGAGATACGCAGTATTTT.

V usage is TRBV7-9 and J usage is TRBJ1-1; no clear D. Germline CDR1 and CDR2: SEHNR and FQNEAQ (reference sequence). The V end lost 3 bases, the J end lost 0 bases, and 8 bases lay between the germline ends. The length of the CDR3 is 14 residues. The CDR3 region has the DNA TGTGCCAGCAGCTTCGAGCCTATGAACACTGAAGCTTTCTTT. The encoded protein is CASSFEPMNTEAFF.

The rearrangement links TRBV7-9 to TRBJ1-1; D is possibly TRBD1 (5 bases). CDR3 size: 12 residues. CDR1 is SEHNR and CDR2 is FQNEAQ in the germline V gene (reference sequence). Trimming cost V 4 bases and J 12 bases, with 15 bases left between them. The CDR3 region has the DNA TGTGCCAGCAGCTCTTACATCAGGGTACCTTTCTTT. The encoded protein is CASSSYIRVPFF.

CDR3 protein: CASSPRLASGELFF. In nucleotides, the CDR3 is TGTGCCAGCAGCCCACGACTAGCCAGCGGGGAGCTGTTTTTT. The chain combines TRBV7-3 with TRBJ2-2; 7 nucleotides agree with TRBD2. The germline CDR1 and CDR2 sequences are SGHTA and FQGTGA. V gave up 5 bases and J gave up 7 bases; unmatched junction bases: 7. The CDR3 is 14 amino acids.

This rearrangement joins TRBV6-1 to TRBJ2-3; a possible D gene is TRBD1 (5 bases). The CDR3 extends over 13 amino acids. V was shortened by 8 bases and J by 4 bases, with 13 bases between the two germline ends. The germline CDR1 and CDR2 sequences are MNHNS and SASEGT. The CDR3 is CASVPGLPDTQYF. The CDR3 region has the DNA TGTGCCAGCGTACCAGGGTTACCAGATACGCAGTATTTT.

This clone was observed once. The chain joins TRBV13 to TRBJ1-1; D is uncertain. Germline lookup yields CDR1 PRHDT and CDR2 FYEKMQ (reference sequence). This CDR3 is built from 13 residues. V lost 7 bases, J lost 0 bases, and 9 bases lay in between. The CDR3 coding sequence is TGTGCCAGCAAAAACGCAGTGAACACTGAAGCTTTCTTT. Amino acids: CASKNAVNTEAFF. The full variable domain, in which reference TRBV13 and TRBJ1-1 provide the parts outside the CDR3, is AAGVIQSPRHLIKEKRETATLKCYPIPRHDTVYWYQQGPGQDPQFLISFYEKMQSDKGSIPDRFSAQQFSDYHSELNMSSLELGDSALYFCASKNAVNTEAFFGQGTRLTVV.

The chain links TRBV28 to TRBJ2-7; TRBD1 agrees at 7 bases. Germline CDR1 is MDHEN and CDR2 is SYDVKM. This CDR3 comprises 13 residues. V was pared by 9 bases and J by 1 base, with 6 bases of the junction left unmatched. CDR3 sequence: CASRQGPSYEQYF. The CDR3 DNA reads TGTGCCAGTCGACAGGGCCCTTCCTACGAGCAGTACTTC.

The chain uses TRBV18 and TRBJ2-7; the D gene is possibly TRBD1 (5 bases). Deletions cut 5 bases from V and 6 bases from J, with 20 bases between. This CDR3 comprises 15 residues. Looked up from germline, CDR1 is KGHSH and CDR2 is LQKENI. The CDR3 reads CASSFSAVSRAEQYF. The CDR3 nucleotides are TGTGCCAGCTCATTCTCGGCGGTTAGCAGGGCCGAGCAGTACTTC.

The CDR3 loop is CASTLPGGGGELFF. The CDR3 DNA reads as TGTGCCAGCACCCTCCCTGGCGGGGGCGGGGAGCTGTTTTTT. The V call is TRBV6-6, the J call TRBJ2-2; TRBD2 aligns across 7 bases. Germline CDR1 MNHNY, CDR2 SVGAGI (reference sequence). After removal of 7 bases from V and 7 bases from J, the junction contained 9 bases not matched to a gene. CDR3 length: 14 residues.